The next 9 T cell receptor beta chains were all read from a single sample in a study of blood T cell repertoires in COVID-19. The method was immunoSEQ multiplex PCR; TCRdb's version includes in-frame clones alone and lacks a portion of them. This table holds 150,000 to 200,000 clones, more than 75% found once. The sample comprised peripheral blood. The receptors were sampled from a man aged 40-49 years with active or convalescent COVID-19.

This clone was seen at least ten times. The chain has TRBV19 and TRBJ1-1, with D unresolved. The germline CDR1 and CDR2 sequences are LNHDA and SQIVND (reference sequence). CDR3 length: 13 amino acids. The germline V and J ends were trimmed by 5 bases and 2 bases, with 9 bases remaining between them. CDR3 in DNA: TGTGCCAGTAGTCCATCAGTTAACACTGAAGCTTTCTTT. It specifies CASSPSVNTEAFF.

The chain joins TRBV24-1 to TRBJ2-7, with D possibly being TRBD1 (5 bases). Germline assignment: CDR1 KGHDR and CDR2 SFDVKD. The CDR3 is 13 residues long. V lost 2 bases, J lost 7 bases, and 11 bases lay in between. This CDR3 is CATSDSSGIEQYF. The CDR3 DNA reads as TGTGCCACCAGTGATTCATCAGGGATTGAGCAGTACTTC.

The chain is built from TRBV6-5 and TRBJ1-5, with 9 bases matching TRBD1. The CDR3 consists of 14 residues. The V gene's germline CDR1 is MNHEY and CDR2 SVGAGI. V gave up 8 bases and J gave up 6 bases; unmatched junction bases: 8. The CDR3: CASAGQGGTQPQHF. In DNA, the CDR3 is TGTGCCAGCGCGGGACAGGGTGGCACTCAGCCCCAGCATTTT.

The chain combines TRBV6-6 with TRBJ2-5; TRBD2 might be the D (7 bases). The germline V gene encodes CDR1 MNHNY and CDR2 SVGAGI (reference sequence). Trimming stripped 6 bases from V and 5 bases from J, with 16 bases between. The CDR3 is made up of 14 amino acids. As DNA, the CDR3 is TGTGCCAGCAGCCGGCTTGGGGGGGGCGAGACCCAGTACTTC. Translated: CASSRLGGGETQYF.

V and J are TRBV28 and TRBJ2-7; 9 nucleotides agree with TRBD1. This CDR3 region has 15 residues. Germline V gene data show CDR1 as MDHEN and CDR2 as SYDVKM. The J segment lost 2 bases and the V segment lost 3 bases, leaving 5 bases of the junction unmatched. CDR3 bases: TGTGCCAGCAGTTTTTCGACAGGGGGGGCCTACGAGCAGTACTTC. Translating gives CASSFSTGGAYEQYF.

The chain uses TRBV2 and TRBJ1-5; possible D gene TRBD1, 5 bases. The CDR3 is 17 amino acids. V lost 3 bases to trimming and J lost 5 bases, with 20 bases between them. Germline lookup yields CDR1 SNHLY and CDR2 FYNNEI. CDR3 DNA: TGTGCCAGCAGTGAGGAAGGCAGGGACGGGGAGGATCAGCCCCAGCATTTT. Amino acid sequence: CASSEEGRDGEDQPQHF.

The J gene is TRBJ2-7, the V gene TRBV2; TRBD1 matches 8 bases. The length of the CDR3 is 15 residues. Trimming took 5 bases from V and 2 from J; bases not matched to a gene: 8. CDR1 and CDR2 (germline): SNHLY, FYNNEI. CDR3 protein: CASSPDRGAAYEQYF. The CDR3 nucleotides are TGTGCCAGCAGTCCCGACAGGGGAGCTGCCTACGAGCAGTACTTC.

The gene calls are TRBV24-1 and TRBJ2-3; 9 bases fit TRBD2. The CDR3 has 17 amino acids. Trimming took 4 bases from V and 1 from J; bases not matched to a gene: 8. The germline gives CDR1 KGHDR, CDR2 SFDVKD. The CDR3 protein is CATSDQSGGSGTDTQYF. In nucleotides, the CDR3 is TGTGCCACCAGTGACCAAAGCGGGGGGTCGGGCACAGATACGCAGTATTTT.

Here the CDR3 DNA reads TGTGCCAGCAGTGAAGACCCCAGGGGTACTGAAGCTTTCTTT. Translated, it gives CASSEDPRGTEAFF. V and J are TRBV6-1 and TRBJ1-1; D possibly corresponds to TRBD1 (6 bases). This CDR3 has 14 residues. Trimming took 1 base from V and 5 from J, leaving 11 bases between them. Germline loops: CDR1 MNHNS, CDR2 SASEGT.